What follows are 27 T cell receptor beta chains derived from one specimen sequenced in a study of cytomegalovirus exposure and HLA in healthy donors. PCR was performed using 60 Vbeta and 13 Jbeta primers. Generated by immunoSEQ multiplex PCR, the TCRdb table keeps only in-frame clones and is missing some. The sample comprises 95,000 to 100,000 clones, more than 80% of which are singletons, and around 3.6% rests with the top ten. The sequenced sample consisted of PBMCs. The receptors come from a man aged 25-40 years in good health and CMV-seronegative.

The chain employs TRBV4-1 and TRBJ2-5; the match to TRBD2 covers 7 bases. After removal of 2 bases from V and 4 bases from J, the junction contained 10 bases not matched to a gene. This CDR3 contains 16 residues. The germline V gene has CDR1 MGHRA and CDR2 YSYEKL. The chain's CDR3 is CASSQRLARGGETQYF. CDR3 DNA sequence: TGCGCCAGCAGCCAACGACTAGCCCGGGGTGGAGAGACCCAGTACTTC.

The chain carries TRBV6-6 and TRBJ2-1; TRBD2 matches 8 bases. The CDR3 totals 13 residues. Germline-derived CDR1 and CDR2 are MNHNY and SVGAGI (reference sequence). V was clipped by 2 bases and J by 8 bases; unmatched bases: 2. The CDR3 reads CASSYKREHEQFF. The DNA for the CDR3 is TGTGCCAGCAGTTACAAGCGGGAGCATGAGCAGTTCTTC.

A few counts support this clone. CDR3 region: CASTLLGTENEKLFF. As DNA, the CDR3 is TGTGCCAGTACCCTCTTAGGGACAGAGAATGAAAAACTGTTTTTT. The chain is built from TRBV19 and TRBJ1-4; 7 positions match TRBD1. The CDR3 length is 15 residues. Germline assignment: CDR1 LNHDA and CDR2 SQIVND (reference sequence). V was clipped by 7 bases and J by 5 bases; unmatched bases: 10.

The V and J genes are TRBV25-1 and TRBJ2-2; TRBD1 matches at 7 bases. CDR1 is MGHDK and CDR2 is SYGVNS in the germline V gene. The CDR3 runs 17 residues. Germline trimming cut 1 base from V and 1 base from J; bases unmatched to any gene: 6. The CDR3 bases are TGTGCCAGCAGTGAATTTAAGGGGGCAATGAACACCGGGGAGCTGTTTTTT. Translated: CASSEFKGAMNTGELFF.

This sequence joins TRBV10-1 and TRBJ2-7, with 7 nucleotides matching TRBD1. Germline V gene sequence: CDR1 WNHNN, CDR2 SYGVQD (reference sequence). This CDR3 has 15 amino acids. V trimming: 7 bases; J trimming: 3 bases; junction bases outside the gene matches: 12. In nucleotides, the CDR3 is TGCGCCAGCATGGACCCGACAGGGTTGATCTACGAGCAGTACTTC. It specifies CASMDPTGLIYEQYF.

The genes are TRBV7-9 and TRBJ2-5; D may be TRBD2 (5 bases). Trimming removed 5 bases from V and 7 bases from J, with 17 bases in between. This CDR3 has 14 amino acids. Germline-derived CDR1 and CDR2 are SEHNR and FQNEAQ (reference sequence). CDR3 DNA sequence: TGTGCCAGCAGCCGGTTGGGCGGCGAGGGGACCCAGTACTTC. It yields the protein CASSRLGGEGTQYF.

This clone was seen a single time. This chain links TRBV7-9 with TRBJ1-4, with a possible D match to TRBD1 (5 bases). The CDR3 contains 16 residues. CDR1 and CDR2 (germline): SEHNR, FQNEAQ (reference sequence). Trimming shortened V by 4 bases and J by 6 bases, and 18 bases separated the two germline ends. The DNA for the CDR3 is TGTGCCAGCAGCTCCCCCTGGCAGGGTGGAGATGAAAAACTGTTTTTT. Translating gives CASSSPWQGGDEKLFF.

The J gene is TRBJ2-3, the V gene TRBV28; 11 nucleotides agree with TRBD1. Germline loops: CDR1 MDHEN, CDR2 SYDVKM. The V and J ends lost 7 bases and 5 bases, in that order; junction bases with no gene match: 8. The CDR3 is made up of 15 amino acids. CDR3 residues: CASTDGQGARDTQYF. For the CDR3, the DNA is TGTGCCAGCACCGACGGACAGGGGGCTAGAGATACGCAGTATTTT.

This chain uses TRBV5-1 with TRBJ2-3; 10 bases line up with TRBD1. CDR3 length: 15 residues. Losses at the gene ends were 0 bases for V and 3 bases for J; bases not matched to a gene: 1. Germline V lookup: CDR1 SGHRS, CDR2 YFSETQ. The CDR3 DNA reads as TGCGCCAGCAGCTTGGGACAGGGGGCAACAGATACGCAGTATTTT. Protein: CASSLGQGATDTQYF.

This CDR3 reads CASSFGTLVYEQYF. DNA for the CDR3: TGTGCCAGCAGCTTTGGAACGCTAGTCTACGAGCAGTACTTC. The rearrangement uses TRBV5-6 and TRBJ2-7; D call uncertain. There are 14 residues in the CDR3. The V and J ends lost 2 bases and 3 bases respectively, with 12 bases between them. Germline CDR1 SGHDT, CDR2 YYEEEE. Full variable domain (missing parts from reference TRBV5-6 and TRBJ2-7): DAGVTQSPTHLIKTRGQQVTLRCSPKSGHDTVSWYQQALGQGPQFIFQYYEEEERQRGNFPDRFSGHQFPNYSSELNVNALLLGDSALYLCASSFGTLVYEQYFGPGTRLTVT.

CDR3 DNA sequence: TGCGCCAGCAGCCAACATATGGACTACTCCTACGAGCAGTACTTC. Residues: CASSQHMDYSYEQYF. The chain couples TRBV4-1 to TRBJ2-7, with D possibly TRBD2 on 6 matching bases. The CDR3 has 15 residues. V shed 2 bases and J shed 0 bases, with 11 bases lying between them. Germline lookup yields CDR1 MGHRA and CDR2 YSYEKL.

CDR3 DNA: TGCGCCAGCAGCCCGGGGAAGCGGGGGAAAGAGACCCAGTACTTC. Translated: CASSPGKRGKETQYF. The chain uses TRBV4-1 and TRBJ2-5, with 8 bases lining up with TRBD2. Looked up from germline, CDR1 is MGHRA and CDR2 is YSYEKL. The CDR3 spans 15 residues. V was pared by 4 bases and J by 3 bases, with 7 bases of the junction left unmatched.

The DNA for the CDR3 is TGTGCCACCAGCAGACCGGGACAGGGGACCGGGGAGCTGTTTTTT. Translation gives CATSRPGQGTGELFF. V gene TRBV15 combines with J gene TRBJ2-2, with 10 nucleotides matching TRBD1. There are 15 residues in the CDR3. Germline V gene data show CDR1 as LNHNV and CDR2 as YYDKDF (reference sequence). J gave up 5 bases and V 2 bases, and 2 bases lay outside the gene matches. Variable domain in full (rest from reference TRBV15 and TRBJ2-2): DAMVIQNPRYQVTQFGKPVTLSCSQTLNHNVMYWYQQKSSQAPKLLFHYYDKDFNNEADTPDNFQSRRPNTSFCFLDIRSPGLGDTAMYLCATSRPGQGTGELFFGEGSRLTVL.

The CDR3 DNA sequence: TGTGCCTGGAAGGGACAGTCAGGTTCACCCCTCCACTTT. Residues: CAWKGQSGSPLHF. V is TRBV30 and J is TRBJ1-6; 7 positions match TRBD1. This CDR3 is built from 13 residues. V lost 4 bases and J lost 9; bases outside the gene matches: 6. CDR1 and CDR2 from the germline V gene are GTSNPN and SVGIG (reference sequence).

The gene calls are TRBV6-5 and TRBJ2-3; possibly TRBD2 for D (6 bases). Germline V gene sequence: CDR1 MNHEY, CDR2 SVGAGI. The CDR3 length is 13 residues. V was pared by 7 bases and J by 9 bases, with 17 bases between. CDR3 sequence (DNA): TGTGCCAGCACTGGGTCGCCCGGGGGAACGCAGTATTTT. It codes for CASTGSPGGTQYF.

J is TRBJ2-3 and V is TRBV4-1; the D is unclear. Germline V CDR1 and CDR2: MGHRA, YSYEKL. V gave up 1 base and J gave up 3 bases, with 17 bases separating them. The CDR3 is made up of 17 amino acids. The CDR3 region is CASSQGAQLSRTDTQYF. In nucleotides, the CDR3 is TGCGCCAGCAGCCAAGGGGCCCAGCTCTCAAGGACAGATACGCAGTATTTT.

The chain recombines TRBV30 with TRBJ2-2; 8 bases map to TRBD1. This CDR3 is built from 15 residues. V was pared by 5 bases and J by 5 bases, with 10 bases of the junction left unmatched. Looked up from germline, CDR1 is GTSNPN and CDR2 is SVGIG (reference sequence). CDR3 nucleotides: TGTGCCTGGGTTGCTCAGGGGGCCGGAACCGGGGAGCTGTTTTTT. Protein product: CAWVAQGAGTGELFF.

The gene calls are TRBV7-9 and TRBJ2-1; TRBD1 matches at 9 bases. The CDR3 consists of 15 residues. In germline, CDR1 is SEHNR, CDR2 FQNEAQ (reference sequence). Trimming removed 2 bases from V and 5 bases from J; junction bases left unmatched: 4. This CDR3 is CASSLTGGWNNEQFF. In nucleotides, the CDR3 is TGTGCCAGCAGCTTAACAGGGGGCTGGAACAATGAGCAGTTCTTC.

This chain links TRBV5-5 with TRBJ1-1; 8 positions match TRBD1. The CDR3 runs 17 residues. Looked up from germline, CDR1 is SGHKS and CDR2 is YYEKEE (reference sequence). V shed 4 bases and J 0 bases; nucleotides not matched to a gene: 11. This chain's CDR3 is CASSPHPGQAMNTEAFF. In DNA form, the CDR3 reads TGTGCCAGCAGCCCCCATCCGGGACAGGCTATGAACACTGAAGCTTTCTTT.

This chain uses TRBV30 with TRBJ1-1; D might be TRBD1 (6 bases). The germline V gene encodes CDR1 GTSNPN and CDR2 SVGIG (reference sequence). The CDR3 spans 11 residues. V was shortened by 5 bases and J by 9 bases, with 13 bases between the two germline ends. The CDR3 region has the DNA TGTGCCTGGCAGGGGCAGACCCAAGCTTTCTTT. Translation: CAWQGQTQAFF.

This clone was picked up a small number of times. In nucleotides, the CDR3 is TGTGCCAGCAGTTTACTCCGGGACAGGTTGGATACGCAGTATTTT. Translating it yields CASSLLRDRLDTQYF. The chain links TRBV27 to TRBJ2-3; 8 bases are a match to TRBD1. V dropped 2 bases and J dropped 6; count of bases not matched to a gene: 7. Germline values: CDR1 MNHEY, CDR2 SMNVEV (reference sequence). There are 15 residues in the CDR3.

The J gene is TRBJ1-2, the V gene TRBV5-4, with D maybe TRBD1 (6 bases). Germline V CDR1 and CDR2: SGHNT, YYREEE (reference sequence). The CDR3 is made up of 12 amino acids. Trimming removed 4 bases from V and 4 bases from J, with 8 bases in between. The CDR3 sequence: CASSMDSYGYTF. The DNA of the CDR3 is TGTGCCAGCAGCATGGACAGCTATGGCTACACCTTC.

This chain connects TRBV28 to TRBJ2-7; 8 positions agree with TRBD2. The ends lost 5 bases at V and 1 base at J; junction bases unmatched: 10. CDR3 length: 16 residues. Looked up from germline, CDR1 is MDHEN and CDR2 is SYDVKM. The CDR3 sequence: CASSQIAGTNSYEQYF. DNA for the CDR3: TGTGCCAGCAGTCAGATAGCGGGAACGAATTCCTACGAGCAGTACTTC.

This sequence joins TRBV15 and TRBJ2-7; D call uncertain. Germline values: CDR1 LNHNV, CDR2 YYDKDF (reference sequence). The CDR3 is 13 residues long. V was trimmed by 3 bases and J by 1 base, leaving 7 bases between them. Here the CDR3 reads CATSSSGSYEQYF. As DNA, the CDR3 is TGTGCCACCAGCAGTTCCGGGTCCTACGAGCAGTACTTC.

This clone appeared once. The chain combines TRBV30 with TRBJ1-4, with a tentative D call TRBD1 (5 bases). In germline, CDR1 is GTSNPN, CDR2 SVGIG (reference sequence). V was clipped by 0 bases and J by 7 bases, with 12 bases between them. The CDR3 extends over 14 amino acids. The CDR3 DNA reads TGTGCCTGGAGTGTAGTTTGGGGGGGTGAAAAACTGTTTTTT. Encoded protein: CAWSVVWGGEKLFF. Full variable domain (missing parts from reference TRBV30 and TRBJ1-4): SQTIHQWPATLVQPVGSPLSLECTVEGTSNPNLYWYRQAAGRGLQLLFYSVGIGQISSEVPQNLSASRPQDRQFILSSKKLLLSDSGFYLCAWSVVWGGEKLFFGSGTQLSVL.

The CDR3 here is CAISETAGGSDTQYF. The CDR3 DNA reads as TGTGCCATCAGTGAAACGGCGGGAGGATCAGATACGCAGTATTTT. The chain couples TRBV10-3 to TRBJ2-3; 8 nucleotides agree with TRBD2. CDR3 size: 15 residues. J was trimmed by 4 bases and V by 3 bases; bases with no gene match: 6. CDR1 is ENHRY and CDR2 is SYGVKD in the germline V gene.

The DNA for the CDR3 is TGCGCCAGCAGGGCTAGCGGGCCAAAATTCCCCCCCACAGATACGCAGTATTTT. Amino acids: CASRASGPKFPPTDTQYF. The chain recombines TRBV5-1 with TRBJ2-3; 8 bases map to TRBD2. V trimming: 5 bases; J trimming: 2 bases; junction bases outside the gene matches: 16. From germline, CDR1 is SGHRS and CDR2 YFSETQ. This CDR3 comprises 18 residues.